The 10 T cell receptor beta chains below all came from one sample that was sequenced in a study of T cell repertoires in cytomegalovirus infection. A single record per CDR3 protein comes from TCRdb applying MiXCR to the reads. The sample has approximately 750,000 distinct CDR3 sequences, roughly 36% seen once; the top ten hold around 2.8%. Material for sequencing was PBMCs. Source of these receptors: a human donor in good health (CMV status not recorded). Some clones in this sample may be carry-over from other donors' samples.

This chain links TRBV27 with TRBJ2-7, with D perhaps matching TRBD1 or TRBD2 (5 bases each). Germline V gene data show CDR1 as MNHEY and CDR2 as SMNVEV (reference sequence). This CDR3 has 15 residues. The V gene lost 2 bases and the J gene lost 7 bases, with 18 bases spanning the gap. For the CDR3, the DNA is TGTGCCAGCAGTTTAGATCCGGGACCCCGTGGGGAGCAGTACTTC. This sequence encodes CASSLDPGPRGEQYF.

The chain joins TRBV7-8 to TRBJ2-5, with no clear D. The V gene lost 7 bases and the J gene lost 2 bases, with 11 bases spanning the gap. The CDR3 has 13 residues. Germline V gene sequence: CDR1 SGHVS, CDR2 FQNEAQ. The CDR3 DNA is TGTGCCAGCACCTCCCCTTGGCAAGAGACCCAGTACTTC. It codes for CASTSPWQETQYF.

This chain links TRBV4-1 with TRBJ1-2; 7 nucleotides line up with TRBD1. CDR1 is MGHRA, CDR2 YSYEKL, per germline. The length of the CDR3 is 15 residues. J lost 0 bases, V lost 3 bases, and 4 bases had no gene match. CDR3 residues: CASSHPGTANYGYTF. CDR3 in DNA: TGCGCCAGCAGCCACCCCGGGACAGCTAACTATGGCTACACCTTC.

The chain couples TRBV29-1 to TRBJ2-1; 8 bases fit TRBD2. Germline-derived CDR1 and CDR2 are SQVTM and ANQGSEA. This CDR3 region has 15 residues. V was clipped by 3 bases and J by 6 bases; unmatched bases: 10. Written as DNA, the CDR3 is TGCAGCGTTGAGCAACCGGGACTAGGAGTCAATGAGCAGTTCTTC. This gives the protein CSVEQPGLGVNEQFF.

This clonotype was seen a single time. The chain couples TRBV13 to TRBJ1-6; 10 bases line up with TRBD1. The CDR3 is 14 amino acids. V lost 4 bases to trimming and J lost 10 bases; unmatched junction nucleotides: 4. The germline V gene encodes CDR1 PRHDT and CDR2 FYEKMQ (reference sequence). The CDR3 sequence: CASSSGTGESPLHF. CDR3 DNA: TGTGCCAGCAGCTCCGGGACAGGGGAATCACCCCTCCACTTT. The full variable domain, with the rest looked up from reference TRBV13 and TRBJ1-6, is AAGVIQSPRHLIKEKRETATLKCYPIPRHDTVYWYQQGPGQDPQFLISFYEKMQSDKGSIPDRFSAQQFSDYHSELNMSSLELGDSALYFCASSSGTGESPLHFGNGTRLTVT.

The table lists this clonotype with many counts. The chain has TRBV4-2 and TRBJ2-1, with 7 bases aligning to TRBD2. The J segment lost 1 base and the V segment lost 0 bases, leaving 3 bases of the junction unmatched. Germline CDR1 and CDR2: LGHNA and YNFKEQ. The CDR3 runs to 16 residues. In DNA, the CDR3 is TGTGCCAGCAGCCAAGACGGGGGAGGGTCCTACAATGAGCAGTTCTTC. Translated: CASSQDGGGSYNEQFF.

This clonotype appeared a few times. Here the CDR3 reads CASSTPAETYEQYF. CDR3 nucleotides: TGCGCCAGCAGCACCCCAGCGGAGACCTACGAGCAGTACTTC. The chain carries TRBV5-1 and TRBJ2-7; the D gene is possibly TRBD2 (5 bases). Per germline, CDR1 SGHRS and CDR2 YFSETQ. This CDR3 spans 14 amino acids. The germline V and J ends were trimmed by 4 bases and 2 bases, with 13 bases remaining between them.

This clonotype was picked up a small number of times. The chain uses TRBV6-1 and TRBJ2-7; 9 bases match TRBD2. Germline CDR1 reads MNHNS; CDR2 reads SASEGT. The J segment lost 0 bases and the V segment lost 6 bases, leaving 6 bases of the junction unmatched. The CDR3 sequence is 15 residues long. As DNA, the CDR3 is TGTGCCAGCAGGACTGCTAGCGGGGTCTCCTACGAGCAGTACTTC. Amino acids: CASRTASGVSYEQYF.

V usage is TRBV28 and J usage is TRBJ2-7, with TRBD2 identical over 9 bases. Germline assignment: CDR1 MDHEN and CDR2 SYDVKM. Germline trimming cut 3 bases from V and 5 bases from J; bases unmatched to any gene: 8. There are 15 residues in the CDR3. CDR3 nucleotides: TGTGCCAGCAGTTTCGGCGGGGGGGCTAGGGACGAGCAGTACTTC. As protein: CASSFGGGARDEQYF.

This clonotype was counted ten times or more. The genes are TRBV7-8 and TRBJ1-4, with a possible D match to TRBD1 (5 bases). Germline-derived CDR1 and CDR2 are SGHVS and FQNEAQ. Trimming stripped 2 bases from V and 7 bases from J, with 11 bases between. The CDR3 sequence is 14 residues long. Here the CDR3 reads CASSLRGVGEKLFF. Here the CDR3 DNA reads TGTGCCAGCAGCTTACGAGGGGTCGGTGAAAAACTGTTTTTT. Full variable domain (rest looked up from reference TRBV7-8 and TRBJ1-4): GAGVSQSPRYKVAKRGQDVALRCDPISGHVSLFWYQQALGQGPEFLTYFQNEAQLDKSGLPSDRFFAERPEGSVSTLKIQRTQQEDSAVYLCASSLRGVGEKLFFGSGTQLSVL.